Sequencing of this TCR beta chain was carried out in a study of OX40 agonist ivuxolimab in advanced cancers. Study-wide background: The group had a mean age of about 60 years, ranged from about 20 to 80, and was roughly 80% male.

With V trimmed by 3 bases and J by 4 bases, 6 bases remained unmatched. In germline, CDR1 is SGHNT, CDR2 YYREEE (reference sequence). CDR3 length equals 15 residues. Here immunoSEQ multiplex PCR was the method, and the copy in TCRdb shows in-frame clones only, minus some. The sample includes tens of thousands of clones, about 89% of them seen just once. This chain connects TRBV5-4 to TRBJ2-7; 11 nucleotides match TRBD2. The clonotype originates from an adult with an advanced solid tumor such as melanoma, head and neck, liver or kidney cancer. The sequencing used CD4+ or CD8+ T cells sorted from blood, collected in a trial of the OX40 agonist ivuxolimab. CDR3 sequence: CASSWGTSGPYEQYF. The DNA of the CDR3 is TGTGCCAGCAGCTGGGGGACTAGCGGACCTTACGAGCAGTACTTC.